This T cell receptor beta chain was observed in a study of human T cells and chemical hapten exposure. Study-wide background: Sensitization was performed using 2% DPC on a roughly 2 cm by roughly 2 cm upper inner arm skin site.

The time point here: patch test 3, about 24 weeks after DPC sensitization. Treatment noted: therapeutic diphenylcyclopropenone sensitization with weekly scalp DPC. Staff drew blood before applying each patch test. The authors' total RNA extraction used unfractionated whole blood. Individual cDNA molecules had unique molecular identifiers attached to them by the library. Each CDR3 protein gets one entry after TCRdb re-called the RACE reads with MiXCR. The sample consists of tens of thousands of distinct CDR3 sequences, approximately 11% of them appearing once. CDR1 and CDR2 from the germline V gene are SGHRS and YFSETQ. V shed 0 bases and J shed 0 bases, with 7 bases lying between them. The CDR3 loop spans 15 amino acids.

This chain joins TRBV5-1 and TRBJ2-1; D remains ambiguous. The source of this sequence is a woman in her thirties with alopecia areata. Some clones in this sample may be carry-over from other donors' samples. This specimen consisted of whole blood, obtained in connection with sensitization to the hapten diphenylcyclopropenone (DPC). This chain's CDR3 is CASSLVRSSYNEQFF. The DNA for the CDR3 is TGCGCCAGCAGCTTGGTCAGGAGCTCCTACAATGAGCAGTTCTTC.